The 10 T cell receptor beta chains reported below all come from one sample, sequenced in a study of CD8 T cells in ankylosing spondylitis. Notes on the study in general: Characteristic of ankylosing spondylitis blood, it appeared, was a TCR beta motif comprising roughly eight highly homologous variants.

These receptors have no identified antigens. TCRdb recomputed calls from the 5' RACE reads with MiXCR, one row per CDR3 protein. The table includes some 840,000 distinct CDR3 sequences, 10% to 15% detected once. Sequences were obtained from blood, either unsorted or a sorted T cell fraction (not recorded which). The receptors here all came from a male donor with ankylosing spondylitis.

This clonotype came up many times. This rearrangement joins TRBV9 to TRBJ2-5; possible D gene TRBD2, 7 bases. From germline, CDR1 is SGDLS and CDR2 YYNGEE. Trimming stripped 4 bases from V and 1 base from J, with 17 bases between. The CDR3 spans 16 residues. CDR3 loop: CASSFGGAGSQETQYF. As DNA, the CDR3 is TGTGCCAGCAGCTTTGGGGGGGCTGGAAGCCAAGAGACCCAGTACTTC.

The V call is TRBV25-1, the J call TRBJ1-6; no reliable D call. Germline CDR1 is MGHDK and CDR2 is SYGVNS. The CDR3 is 15 amino acids. Between the trimmed V and J ends, which lost 3 bases and 2 bases, there was a span of 8 bases. The CDR3 sequence is CASSDMGTYNSPLHF. The CDR3 DNA follows: TGTGCCAGCAGTGACATGGGAACCTATAATTCACCCCTCCACTTT.

This clonotype has more than one count but fewer than ten. The chain recombines TRBV10-2 with TRBJ2-2; TRBD1 matches at 7 bases. With V trimmed by 5 bases and J by 6 bases, 6 bases remained unmatched. The CDR3 is 14 residues long. The V gene's germline CDR1 is WSHSY and CDR2 SAAADI. The CDR3 reads CASSRLQGPGELFF. CDR3 nucleotide sequence: TGCGCCAGCAGTCGTTTACAGGGGCCCGGGGAGCTGTTTTTT.

The chain is built from TRBV18 and TRBJ1-1, with D possibly matching TRBD1 (5 bases). CDR1 is KGHSH and CDR2 is LQKENI in the germline V gene. This CDR3 spans 13 amino acids. V shed 4 bases and J shed 6 bases, with 12 bases lying between them. Here the CDR3 reads CASSLGTFPEAFF. CDR3 DNA: TGTGCCAGCTCACTTGGGACGTTCCCTGAAGCTTTCTTT.

This clonotype appeared many times. The V and J genes are TRBV7-2 and TRBJ2-3; TRBD2 matches at 8 bases. This CDR3 contains 14 residues. V dropped 1 base and J dropped 5; count of bases not matched to a gene: 2. Germline assignment: CDR1 SGHTA and CDR2 FQGNSA. Here the CDR3 DNA reads TGTGCCAGCAGCTTAGTAAGCGGGGGAGATACGCAGTATTTT. It encodes CASSLVSGGDTQYF.

The rearrangement links TRBV6-1 to TRBJ2-5, with D hard to call. CDR3 length: 13 amino acids. In germline, CDR1 is MNHNS, CDR2 SASEGT. With 6 bases removed from V and 5 bases from J, the gap between germline ends came to 13 bases. This CDR3 is CASSSPGTETQYF. The CDR3, as DNA: TGTGCCAGCAGCTCACCCGGTACGGAGACCCAGTACTTC.

The chain joins TRBV5-1 to TRBJ2-7; D may be TRBD2 (5 bases). Deletions cut 4 bases from V and 2 bases from J, with 19 bases between. This CDR3 has 16 amino acids. Germline CDR1 and CDR2: SGHRS and YFSETQ. Here the CDR3 reads CASSPGWPSRAYEQYF. The CDR3 nucleotides read TGCGCCAGCAGCCCCGGGTGGCCTTCGAGGGCCTACGAGCAGTACTTC.

This clonotype came up a few times. This chain links TRBV6-1 with TRBJ2-5, with a tentative D call TRBD1 (5 bases). This CDR3 has 15 amino acids. With 2 bases removed from V and 5 bases from J, the gap between germline ends came to 15 bases. Germline assignment: CDR1 MNHNS and CDR2 SASEGT. The chain's CDR3 is CASSEPGRAWETQYF. The DNA for the CDR3 is TGTGCCAGCAGTGAACCCGGCAGGGCGTGGGAGACCCAGTACTTC.

This clonotype was recorded at least ten times. This chain connects TRBV10-3 to TRBJ1-1; D unclear. CDR3 size: 13 residues. Germline V lookup: CDR1 ENHRY, CDR2 SYGVKD. The V end was cut by 0 bases, the J end by 4 bases, with 6 bases between. The CDR3 spells CAISESAGTEAFF. CDR3 nucleotides: TGTGCCATCAGTGAGTCGGCGGGCACTGAAGCTTTCTTT.

The chain uses TRBV9 and TRBJ2-7, with D uncertain. This CDR3 is built from 15 residues. Between the trimmed V and J ends, which lost 1 base and 0 bases, there was a span of 11 bases. Germline CDR1 SGDLS, CDR2 YYNGEE. The CDR3 sequence: CASSVRPFASYEQYF. The DNA for the CDR3 is TGTGCCAGCAGCGTAAGACCCTTCGCCTCCTACGAGCAGTACTTC.